This T cell receptor beta chain appears in the sequencing data of a study of PD-1 blockade in classical Hodgkin lymphoma (dated by TCRdb to about 2020). Concerning the study at large: Nivolumab dosing was 3 mg/kg intravenously every 2 weeks, continuing until either disease progression or unacceptable toxicity. The study used TCR beta sequencing and CyTOF to define a peripheral blood immune signature of response to PD-1 blockade in classical Hodgkin lymphoma.

Genomic DNA was extracted with the Qiagen DNeasy kit from unsorted PBMCs and from negatively selected CD4+ and CD8+ fractions. TCR beta CDR3 regions were amplified by immunoSEQ multiplex PCR using primers annealing to V and J segments. A synthetic immune receptor repertoire was used to minimize amplification bias, and any remaining bias was removed computationally after sequencing. The paper's data handling went like this. Custom Python scripts were used to quantify repertoire diversity as the Shannon entropy index. Unsorted, CD4+ and CD8+ repertoires were examined separately, except in combined analyses, for which CD4+ and CD8+ sequences were merged in silico. A clone counted as expanded when the clone's frequency after treatment rose at least 2-fold relative to C1D1, and clones undetected at baseline were given a pseudocount of 0.5. Singleton clones were defined as clones with 0 or 1 copy at C1D1, and non-singleton clones were defined as clones with 2 or more copies. By matching protein sequences in sorted samples from the same patient, clones expanded in unsorted samples were annotated as CD4+, CD8+ or unknown. Wilcoxon tests were applied to paired samples to test diversity changes from C1D1 to C4D1. In its TCRdb copy, this immuneACCESS table keeps in-frame sequences only and misses some clones. Where compared with another copy, unresolved V genes explain less than half of these, and the others have no known cause. V, J and clone size were drawn from that table, and D and trimming were deduced from the DNA. This sample lists 35,000 to 50,000 clones; around three quarters were detected once. The top ten clonotypes cover 20% to 25% of the sample.

Relative to germline, V is missing 8 bases and J is missing 0 bases, with 12 bases of the junction outside any gene match. Taken from cysteine to phenylalanine, the CDR3 has 17 residues. The kept DNA is CDR3 alone, 51 bases in frame from the first base. Taken from the germline V gene, the CDR1 and CDR2 loops are MDHEN and SYDVKM. Beyond this particular receptor, the publication reports: Patients starting nivolumab less than 1 year after ASCT had lower diversity and were excluded from later analyses to avoid confounding by immune reconstitution. Only a single clinical trial cohort was studied, and what caused the repertoire differences, possibly disease activity or prior therapy, remained undefined. CD4+ but not CD8+ TCR diversity rose significantly by C4D1 (p=0.0027 vs p=0.16), most apparent in complete responders (p=0.02). Trial patients with a complete response had baseline diversity similar to that of newly diagnosed patients, while partial responders and progressors had significantly lower diversity. Baseline TCR diversity was reported to be lower in newly diagnosed patients than in healthy donors, and even lower in relapsed/refractory patients.

The time point label corresponds to: cycle 1 day 1 (C1D1), immediately before nivolumab initiation. All trial patients had relapsed after autologous stem cell transplantation, with cohorts A, B and C differing in prior brentuximab vedotin exposure. The trial cohort comprised 60 or so patients with relapsed/refractory classical Hodgkin lymphoma whose best overall responses were complete response, partial response or progressive disease. Trial patients were treated with single-agent nivolumab in the multi-cohort phase II CheckMate 205 trial. Best overall response was determined by an independent review committee according to the 2007 International Working Group response criteria. PBMCs from the trial were collected at three points: immediately before nivolumab initiation (C1D1), and during therapy at cycle 2 day 1 and cycle 4 day 1. Peripheral blood was collected in 8 mL Vacutainer Cell Preparation Tubes, from which PBMCs were isolated by centrifugation and then cryopreserved.

Remarks on this clone: The antigen it binds to is not known. No base qualities exist here, and no much larger clone lies one base off it.

Sequenced here: peripheral blood mononuclear cells (PBMCs), sampled at baseline. The TCR sequence derives from a human donor with classical Hodgkin lymphoma. The chain was built from TRBV28 and TRBJ2-7; TRBD2 lines up with 11 middle nucleotides. The CDR3 region reads CASGGQGLADRSYEQYF. The nucleotides are TGTGCCAGCGGAGGACAGGGACTAGCGGACCGCTCCTACGAGCAGTACTTC. This CDR3, with the reference TRBV28 and TRBJ2-7 proteins standing in past its ends, gives the full variable domain DVKVTQSSRYLVKRTGEKVFLECVQDMDHENMFWYRQDPGLGLRLIYFSYDVKMKEKGDIPEGYSVSREKKERFSLILESASTNQTSMYLCASGGQGLADRSYEQYFGPGTRLTVT.